This entry features one TCR beta chain sequence. Its antigen is unknown. Sequencing used immunoSEQ multiplex PCR; TCRdb keeps in-frame clones, though not all of them. The data contain roughly 99,000 clones, roughly 90% of them singletons. The data belong to a study of T cell responses to AZD1222 COVID-19 vaccine. Trimming removed 1 base at V and 5 bases at J, with 3 bases between. Looked up from germline, CDR1 is SEHNR and CDR2 is FQNEAQ (reference sequence). The CDR3 is made up of 11 amino acids. The study's findings and limits: White British ancestry dominated among donors, who included more females, and clonal diversity was possibly underestimated.

The sequence derives from an adult who received the AZD1222 COVID-19 vaccine. The chain recombines TRBV7-9 with TRBJ2-7; no reliable D call. The material sequenced was peripheral blood, taken 28 days after the second AZD1222 dose. The DNA of the CDR3 is TGTGCCAGCAGCTTAGGGGACGAGCAGTACTTC. It codes for CASSLGDEQYF.